This T cell receptor (beta chain) is drawn from a study of T-cell memory formation after mild COVID-19. The CDR3 extends over 16 amino acids. With 5 bases removed from V and 2 bases from J, the gap between germline ends came to 17 bases. TCRdb fed the 5' RACE reads into MiXCR, producing one record per CDR3 protein. The table has some 340,000 distinct CDR3 sequences, 10% to 15% seen once. This clonotype was detected ten times or more. Its antigen remains unidentified. Study outcomes and limitations: CD4+ contracting clones were mainly CM and EM; CD8+ ones, EMRA.

What was sequenced was PBMCs or a T cell subset sorted from them (not recorded which). The chain uses TRBV12-3 or TRBV12-4 and TRBJ2-3; tentatively, D is TRBD2 (5 bases). The clonotype originates from a man aged 18 to 30 who had mild COVID-19 (a few samples of this study predate the infection). Cell type and time point are not known. The CDR3 region has the DNA TGTGCCAGCAGTGCGGACTGGCGACTTTCCACAGATACGCAGTATTTT. Encoded protein: CASSADWRLSTDTQYF.